In its sample, the clone carrying this TCR beta chain was seen once. One end of the junction is discordant with germline, which a read error may explain. The length of the CDR3 is 17 residues. The germline CDR1 and CDR2 sequences are LGHNA and YNFKEQ. The template was RNA from unsorted bulk tissue. The data were taken from a study of tumor and adjacent non-tumor tissue in lung cancer. Three rounds of nested PCR, following a modified ARM-PCR protocol, produced the TCRbeta library. MiXCR was run by TCRdb on the multiplex PCR reads, yielding one entry per CDR3 protein. In the table there are 60,000 to 85,000 distinct CDR3 sequences, roughly 80% of which are singletons.

The chain carries TRBV4-2 and TRBJ2-3, with a tentative D call TRBD1 (6 bases). This sequence originates from a woman aged 50 to 65 with non-small cell lung cancer. The source material was lung tumor tissue. The CDR3 nucleotides read TGTGCCAGCAGCCAAGTAGGGGGAGCCAGGGGTACAGATATGCAGTATTTT. Translated, it gives CASSQVGGARGTDMQYF.